Listed below are T cell receptor beta chains from one sample, sequenced in a study of CD8+ T cells in alopecia areata. TCRdb's table, derived via immunoSEQ multiplex PCR, lists solely in-frame clones and lacks some. The sample carries about 140,000 clones, about four fifths recorded once. The sequencing used CD8+ T cells sorted from blood, collected at week 4, from a patient treated with tofacitinib. Source of these receptors: a human donor with alopecia areata. Both conserved end residues are part of each CDR3. Each record gives: D gene, clone size, J gene, V gene, CDR3 DNA, CDR3 protein. D genes are given only for firm matches. The listing skips clone size in some rows; elsewhere it reads once, few, many or a size class.

d_call: NA; clone_size: NA; j_call: TRBJ2-2; v_call: TRBV7-2; cdr3_nt: TGTGCCAGCAGCCCTGATTCAACCGGGGAGCTGTTTTTT; cdr3_aa: CASSPDSTGELFF
d_call: TRBD1; clone_size: NA; j_call: TRBJ2-5; v_call: TRBV11-2; cdr3_nt: TGTGCCAGCAGCTTAGACGGGACAGTCCAAGAGACCCAGTACTTC; cdr3_aa: CASSLDGTVQETQYF
d_call: NA; clone_size: NA; j_call: TRBJ2-3; v_call: TRBV7-9; cdr3_nt: TGTGCCAGCAGCTTAGGTCTTGCCGGAGATACGCAGTATTTT; cdr3_aa: CASSLGLAGDTQYF
d_call: NA; clone_size: NA; j_call: TRBJ2-5; v_call: TRBV5-6; cdr3_nt: TGTGCCAGCAGCTTCCGGGGAGAGACCCAGTACTTC; cdr3_aa: CASSFRGETQYF
d_call: NA; clone_size: NA; j_call: TRBJ1-1; v_call: TRBV7-9; cdr3_nt: TGTGCCAGCAGGCCGACAGGGAACACTGAAGCTTTCTTT; cdr3_aa: CASRPTGNTEAFF
d_call: TRBD1; clone_size: NA; j_call: TRBJ1-2; v_call: TRBV4-1; cdr3_nt: TGCGCCAGCAGCCAGACAGGGGGCAAGTCTCTCTACACCTTC; cdr3_aa: CASSQTGGKSLYTF
d_call: NA; clone_size: NA; j_call: TRBJ2-7; v_call: TRBV5-4; cdr3_nt: TGTGCCAGCAGCTCGGACGGCTACGAGCAGTACTTC; cdr3_aa: CASSSDGYEQYF
d_call: NA; clone_size: NA; j_call: TRBJ2-1; v_call: TRBV29-1; cdr3_nt: TGCAGCGTTGAAGGCGGGGAGTCCTACAATGAGCAGTTCTTC; cdr3_aa: CSVEGGESYNEQFF
d_call: NA; clone_size: NA; j_call: TRBJ2-3; v_call: TRBV2; cdr3_nt: TGTGCCAGCACTCCTTCCACACGCCCACACACAGATACGCAGTATTTT; cdr3_aa: CASTPSTRPHTDTQYF
d_call: NA; clone_size: NA; j_call: TRBJ1-6; v_call: TRBV11-2; cdr3_nt: TGTGCCAGCAGCCCCGGGCCCTACGTCCGATATAATTCACCCCTCCACTTT; cdr3_aa: CASSPGPYVRYNSPLHF
d_call: NA; clone_size: NA; j_call: TRBJ2-6; v_call: TRBV14; cdr3_nt: TGTGCCAGCAGCCTAAACTGGAGGACAAGCAGCTCTGGGGCCAACGTCCTGACTTTC; cdr3_aa: CASSLNWRTSSSGANVLTF
d_call: TRBD1; clone_size: NA; j_call: TRBJ2-5; v_call: TRBV15; cdr3_nt: TGTGCCACCAGCAGAGGAAGGGGGCCTCAAGAGACCCAGTACTTC; cdr3_aa: CATSRGRGPQETQYF
d_call: TRBD2; clone_size: NA; j_call: TRBJ2-3; v_call: TRBV6-4; cdr3_nt: TGTGCCAGCAGACCCCAGAGGCCTAGCGGGGAGAAAGATACGCAGTATTTT; cdr3_aa: CASRPQRPSGEKDTQYF
d_call: NA; clone_size: NA; j_call: TRBJ2-3; v_call: TRBV5-1; cdr3_nt: TGCGCCAGCAGCTTTACGGACTCTCCAGATACGCAGTATTTT; cdr3_aa: CASSFTDSPDTQYF
d_call: TRBD2; clone_size: NA; j_call: TRBJ2-3; v_call: TRBV29-1; cdr3_nt: TGCAGCGTTGGTTTGACTAGCGATACGCAGTATTTT; cdr3_aa: CSVGLTSDTQYF
d_call: TRBD1; clone_size: few; j_call: TRBJ2-5; v_call: TRBV29-1; cdr3_nt: TGCAGCGTTGAGTGGACAGGAGGAATGGAGACCCAGTACTTC; cdr3_aa: CSVEWTGGMETQYF
d_call: NA; clone_size: NA; j_call: TRBJ2-7; v_call: TRBV19; cdr3_nt: TGTGCCAGTAGTAACGGACCTATCTCCGAGCAGTACTTC; cdr3_aa: CASSNGPISEQYF
d_call: NA; clone_size: NA; j_call: TRBJ2-7; v_call: TRBV9; cdr3_nt: TGTGCCAGCAGCGTCGGGGGCCCCCCCTACGAGCAGTACTTC; cdr3_aa: CASSVGGPPYEQYF
d_call: TRBD1; clone_size: NA; j_call: TRBJ1-1; v_call: TRBV27; cdr3_nt: TGTGCCAGCAGTTCGCCCGGGACAGGGGGCATCACTGAAGCTTTCTTT; cdr3_aa: CASSSPGTGGITEAFF
d_call: TRBD2; clone_size: NA; j_call: TRBJ2-2; v_call: TRBV29-1; cdr3_nt: TGCAGCGTTGAAGAGGGACTAGAGCCCGGGGAGCTGTTTTTT; cdr3_aa: CSVEEGLEPGELFF
d_call: NA; clone_size: NA; j_call: TRBJ2-3; v_call: TRBV21-1; cdr3_nt: TGTGCCAGCAGGACCAGGGAAGGGGATACGCAGTATTTT; cdr3_aa: CASRTREGDTQYF
d_call: TRBD1; clone_size: NA; j_call: TRBJ2-7; v_call: TRBV7-6; cdr3_nt: TGTGCCAGCAGCCCGAGGACAGGGGGCTACGGGCAGTACTTC; cdr3_aa: CASSPRTGGYGQYF
d_call: TRBD1; clone_size: NA; j_call: TRBJ2-7; v_call: TRBV7-9; cdr3_nt: TGTGCCAGCAGCTTAGGACAGGGGTTCAGCGAGCAGTACTTC; cdr3_aa: CASSLGQGFSEQYF
d_call: NA; clone_size: NA; j_call: TRBJ2-3; v_call: TRBV7-8; cdr3_nt: TGTGCCAGCAGCCCCCATTGGGTGTCTAGCACAGATACGCAGTATTTT; cdr3_aa: CASSPHWVSSTDTQYF
d_call: NA; clone_size: NA; j_call: TRBJ2-1; v_call: TRBV7-8; cdr3_nt: TGTGCCAGCAGCTTAGTGAGGCTAGCAGTATACAATGAGCAGTTCTTC; cdr3_aa: CASSLVRLAVYNEQFF
d_call: NA; clone_size: NA; j_call: TRBJ2-7; v_call: TRBV11-2; cdr3_nt: TGTGCCAGCAGCTATGAGGCCACCTACGAGCAGTACTTC; cdr3_aa: CASSYEATYEQYF
d_call: NA; clone_size: NA; j_call: TRBJ2-3; v_call: TRBV7-9; cdr3_nt: TGTGCCAGCAGCTTAGCAGTTCGCACTAGCACAGATACGCAGTATTTT; cdr3_aa: CASSLAVRTSTDTQYF
d_call: TRBD1; clone_size: few; j_call: TRBJ1-5; v_call: TRBV25-1; cdr3_nt: TGTGCCAGCAGTCAGGGACAGGGAAGCAATCAGCCCCAGCATTTT; cdr3_aa: CASSQGQGSNQPQHF